These 26 T cell receptor beta chains were sequenced from one sample in a study of T cells in Graves' hyperthyroidism and ophthalmopathy. Amplification yielded TCR beta CDR3 regions, with RNA transcripts as the source. First-round RT-PCR targeting the TCR CDR3 was performed with the HTBI primer set. TCRdb independently ran MiXCR on the multiplex PCR reads; one entry per CDR3 protein. This repertoire shows around 350,000 distinct CDR3 sequences, 19% found once; its top ten account for about 4%. Material: blood. Every receptor here comes from a woman aged 18-35 years with Graves' hyperthyroidism.

The V call is TRBV7-3, the J call TRBJ2-5, with D possibly matching TRBD1 (6 bases). Looked up from germline, CDR1 is SGHTA and CDR2 is FQGTGA. Trimming removed 5 bases from V and 5 bases from J, with 18 bases in between. CDR3 size: 15 residues. The CDR3 is CASSLGLGAEETQYF. The CDR3 DNA is TGTGCCAGCAGCCTGGGTTTGGGGGCTGAGGAGACCCAGTACTTC.

With regard to this clonotype: A read error may explain this, as a much larger clone is one base away. CDR3 DNA: TGCGCCAGCAGCCTTACTTGGGGAGATGGCTACTCCTTC. This sequence encodes CASSLTWGDGYSF. The genes are TRBV5-1 and TRBJ1-2; no clear D gene. This CDR3 spans 13 amino acids. Per germline, CDR1 SGHRS and CDR2 YFSETQ.

Details on this clonotype: A clone one base away is much larger, so this may be a read error. This sequence joins TRBV6-2 or TRBV6-3 and TRBJ2-6; TRBD2 matches at 7 bases. Germline trimming cut 5 bases from V and 1 base from J; bases unmatched to any gene: 5. The CDR3 consists of 16 residues. Germline V gene lookup returns CDR1 MNHEY and CDR2 SVGEGT. In DNA form, the CDR3 reads TGTGCCAGCAGTAGCAACGGGGGGTCTGGGGCCAACGTCCTGACTTTC. As protein: CASSSNGGSGANVLTF.

This clonotype was counted many times. V usage is TRBV24-1 and J usage is TRBJ2-5, with 7 bases matching TRBD1. The CDR3 contains 15 residues. V shed 3 bases, J shed 9 bases, and the junction held 12 bases outside the gene matches. Germline CDR1 and CDR2: KGHDR and SFDVKD. CDR3 nucleotides: TGTGCCACCAGTGATAACAGACAGGGCCATTGGGCCCAGTACTTC. Protein: CATSDNRQGHWAQYF.

This clonotype was counted ten times or more. The chain links TRBV18 to TRBJ1-3; no definite D call. V dropped 6 bases and J dropped 9 bases, with 15 bases sitting between them. This CDR3 has 13 residues. Germline V gene lookup returns CDR1 KGHSH and CDR2 LQKENI. The CDR3 is CASSPSEDSTIYF. Here the CDR3 DNA reads TGTGCCAGCTCGCCCTCCGAGGATAGCACCATATATTTT.

The table lists this clonotype with many counts. The chain recombines TRBV28 with TRBJ2-7, with D unresolved. V was clipped by 1 base and J by 3 bases, with 16 bases between them. CDR1 and CDR2 from the germline V gene are MDHEN and SYDVKM. The CDR3 has 16 amino acids. The CDR3 reads CASSLFPSDHLYEQYF. The DNA of the CDR3 is TGTGCCAGCAGTTTATTCCCCTCGGACCATCTCTACGAGCAGTACTTC.

This clonotype was seen many times. This chain links TRBV7-3 with TRBJ2-2; possible D gene TRBD1, 6 bases. Germline-derived CDR1 and CDR2 are SGHTA and FQGTGA. The CDR3 length is 14 residues. Trimming removed 5 bases at V and 4 bases at J, with 11 bases between. The CDR3 nucleotides read TGTGCCAGCAGCCCGACAGGACTCACCGGGGAGCTGTTTTTT. Residues: CASSPTGLTGELFF.

The rearrangement uses TRBV25-1 and TRBJ2-5, with unresolved D. This CDR3 contains 15 residues. CDR1 and CDR2 (germline): MGHDK, SYGVNS. V was shortened by 7 bases and J by 4 bases, with 19 bases between the two germline ends. The CDR3 protein is CASTPFERSVETQYF. The CDR3 DNA sequence: TGTGCCAGCACGCCGTTCGAGCGATCGGTAGAGACCCAGTACTTC.

This clonotype was detected many times. The chain combines TRBV20-1 with TRBJ2-5, with D unresolved. Per the germline V gene, CDR1 is DFQATT and CDR2 is SNEGSKA (reference sequence). The CDR3 is made up of 12 amino acids. Trimming shortened V by 3 bases and J by 3 bases, and 8 bases separated the two germline ends. As DNA, the CDR3 is TGCAGTGCTAGCCGCCAGAAAGAGACCCAGTACTTC. Its translation: CSASRQKETQYF.

This clonotype was seen many times. J is TRBJ2-5 and V is TRBV12-3 or TRBV12-4, with D tentatively TRBD2 (6 bases). Trimming pared 6 bases from V and 5 bases from J, leaving 16 bases between. This CDR3 is built from 14 residues. CDR3 nucleotide sequence: TGTGCCAGCAGCCTCCGGGGGAGAGGGGAGACCCAGTACTTC. Its protein is CASSLRGRGETQYF.

This clonotype occurred many times. V is TRBV12-3 or TRBV12-4 and J is TRBJ2-5, with D tentatively TRBD2 (6 bases). CDR3 length: 15 residues. V was cut by 4 bases and J by 5 bases, with 17 bases left in between. The CDR3 sequence is CASSSFPGLEETQYF. CDR3 coding DNA: TGTGCCAGCAGTTCCTTCCCGGGACTTGAGGAGACCCAGTACTTC.

This clonotype was detected ten times or more. The chain uses TRBV6-2 or TRBV6-3 and TRBJ2-5; D call uncertain. This CDR3 region has 14 residues. The V and J ends lost 0 bases and 2 bases respectively, with 7 bases between them. Looked up from germline, CDR1 is MNHEY and CDR2 is SVGEGT. The CDR3 spells CASSYSSVQETQYF. DNA of the CDR3: TGTGCCAGCAGTTACTCGTCGGTACAAGAGACCCAGTACTTC.

This clonotype has ten or more counts. This chain uses TRBV28 with TRBJ2-7, with TRBD1 as a possible D gene (6 bases). This CDR3 contains 15 residues. Germline V lookup: CDR1 MDHEN, CDR2 SYDVKM. V lost 2 bases and J lost 4, with 15 bases in between. In DNA form, the CDR3 reads TGTGCCAGCAGTTTAGGGTTTGTCAGGGGTTACGAGCAGTACTTC. The encoded protein is CASSLGFVRGYEQYF. The variable domain in full, completed from reference TRBV28 and TRBJ2-7, reads DVKVTQSSRYLVKRTGEKVFLECVQDMDHENMFWYRQDPGLGLRLIYFSYDVKMKEKGDIPEGYSVSREKKERFSLILESASTNQTSMYLCASSLGFVRGYEQYFGPGTRLTVT.

This clonotype was detected only a few times. The chain carries TRBV11-2 and TRBJ1-5; a weak D match, TRBD1 (6 bases). This CDR3 has 15 amino acids. V lost 4 bases and J lost 3, with 13 bases in between. Per the germline V gene, CDR1 is SGHAT and CDR2 is FQNNGV. The chain's CDR3 is CASSYRRGTNQPQHF. The CDR3 DNA reads TGTGCCAGCAGCTACAGAAGGGGGACCAATCAGCCCCAGCATTTT.

This clonotype occurred many times. The chain carries TRBV6-5 and TRBJ1-1; D is unclear. The V and J ends lost 8 bases and 7 bases respectively, with 14 bases between them. This CDR3 spans 12 amino acids. Per germline, CDR1 MNHEY and CDR2 SVGAGI. The CDR3 bases are TGTGCCAGCGTCGGTTCGGCTATTGAAGCTTTCTTT. Protein: CASVGSAIEAFF.

This clonotype was seen at least ten times. The chain carries TRBV11-1 and TRBJ2-7; D is unclear. The germline V gene has CDR1 SGHAT and CDR2 FQDESV (reference sequence). Trimming removed 0 bases at V and 5 bases at J, with 8 bases between. The CDR3 runs 13 residues. The CDR3 DNA reads as TGTGCCAGCAGCTTAGCGTTGAGTGACGAGCAGTACTTC. It translates to CASSLALSDEQYF.

This clonotype was found a few times. The rearrangement uses TRBV7-2 and TRBJ2-7; possibly TRBD1 for D (5 bases). Trimming stripped 1 base from V and 0 bases from J, with 10 bases between. The CDR3 contains 15 residues. CDR1 is SGHTA, CDR2 FQGNSA, per germline. CDR3 residues: CASSLGQGISYEQYF. The CDR3, as DNA: TGTGCCAGCAGCTTAGGCCAGGGAATCTCCTACGAGCAGTACTTC.

The rearrangement joins TRBV12-3 or TRBV12-4 to TRBJ1-2; 8 bases align to TRBD1. Unmatched junction bases numbered 5, after V lost 4 bases and J lost 4 bases. There are 14 residues in the CDR3. The CDR3 region has the DNA TGTGCCAGCAGTTACGGACAGGGTAGCTATGGCTACACCTTC. Residues: CASSYGQGSYGYTF.

This clonotype was observed at least ten times. This chain joins TRBV29-1 and TRBJ1-2; D not resolved. This CDR3 contains 12 residues. CDR1 is SQVTM and CDR2 is ANQGSEA in the germline V gene. V was pared by 3 bases and J by 2 bases, with 7 bases between. CDR3 sequence: CSVDLGNYGYTF. In DNA, the CDR3 is TGCAGCGTTGATTTGGGGAACTATGGCTACACCTTC.

CDR3 amino acids: CASSSTEGNTGELFF. In DNA form, the CDR3 reads TGTGCCAGCAGTTCGACAGAGGGTAATACCGGGGAGCTGTTTTTT. The V gene is TRBV12-3 or TRBV12-4, the J gene TRBJ2-2; D possibly matches TRBD1 or TRBD2 (5 bases each). Trimming took off 4 bases at V and 5 bases at J, with 14 bases between the two ends. This CDR3 has 15 amino acids.

This clonotype was seen ten or more times. This sequence joins TRBV29-1 and TRBJ2-7; D possibly uses TRBD1 or TRBD2 (5 bases each). Germline V gives CDR1 SQVTM, CDR2 ANQGSEA. Trimming pared 7 bases from V and 9 bases from J, leaving 16 bases between. This CDR3 is 11 amino acids long. CDR3 sequence reads: CSGRSGTAQYF. As DNA, the CDR3 is TGCAGCGGGCGGTCGGGGACCGCGCAGTACTTC.

Ten or more counts support this clonotype. V usage is TRBV7-2 and J usage is TRBJ1-2; 12 bases align to TRBD1. V trimming: 0 bases; J trimming: 8 bases; junction bases outside the gene matches: 7. Per germline, CDR1 SGHTA and CDR2 FQGNSA. The CDR3 contains 16 residues. This CDR3 reads CASSLASGQGARGYTF. CDR3 bases: TGTGCCAGCAGCTTAGCCTCGGGACAGGGGGCGCGGGGCTACACCTTC.

This clonotype has a count of ten or more. V usage is TRBV6-2 or TRBV6-3 and J usage is TRBJ1-2; TRBD1 is a possible D gene (5 bases). The CDR3 is made up of 15 amino acids. From germline, CDR1 is MNHEY and CDR2 SVGEGT. The V end lost 6 bases, the J end lost 5 bases, and 19 bases lay between the germline ends. CDR3 loop: CASSTDRKGRYGYTF. The CDR3 DNA reads TGTGCCAGCAGCACAGACAGAAAAGGACGGTATGGCTACACCTTC.

There are many counts of this clonotype. The chain employs TRBV11-2 and TRBJ2-6, with D possibly TRBD1 on 6 matching bases. The CDR3 sequence is 12 residues long. Germline lookup yields CDR1 SGHAT and CDR2 FQNNGV. Trimming took 4 bases from V and 14 from J, leaving 12 bases between them. The CDR3 coding sequence is TGTGCCAGCAGCTCCTCAGGGACATTCCTGACTTTC. Its protein product is CASSSSGTFLTF.

The table lists this clonotype with many counts. The chain is built from TRBV30 and TRBJ1-5; D is unclear. Trimming stripped 3 bases from V and 2 bases from J, with 8 bases between. The CDR3 extends over 13 amino acids. Germline assignment: CDR1 GTSNPN and CDR2 SVGIG (reference sequence). CDR3 residues: CAWSPAGNQPQHF. The CDR3 DNA sequence: TGTGCCTGGAGCCCCGCGGGCAATCAGCCCCAGCATTTT.

This clonotype was seen many times. V is TRBV20-1 and J is TRBJ2-4, with 7 bases fitting TRBD2. Losses at the gene ends were 2 bases for V and 7 bases for J; bases not matched to a gene: 8. The CDR3 runs to 14 residues. Germline assignment: CDR1 DFQATT and CDR2 SNEGSKA (reference sequence). CDR3 protein: CSARPSSGANIQYF. Here the CDR3 DNA reads TGCAGTGCTAGACCCTCGAGCGGGGCTAACATTCAGTACTTC.